The clone carrying this T cell receptor (beta chain) was seen a few times. This sample is drawn from a study of T-cell reconstitution after alpha-beta-depleted transplantation in children. This sample's TCRbeta library carried unique molecular identifier barcodes. A single record per CDR3 protein comes from TCRdb applying MiXCR to the PCR reads. The data contain approximately 400,000 distinct CDR3 sequences, 11% of them seen just once; the ten biggest clones take up roughly 5.5%. Germline V gene lookup returns CDR1 SGHRS and CDR2 YFSETQ. Trimming took 0 bases from V and 0 from J, leaving 12 bases between them. The CDR3 is 16 amino acids.

The material sequenced was PBMCs from the stem cell graft donor, taken from the stem cell graft. The chain combines TRBV5-1 with TRBJ2-5; D uncertain. This TCR was sampled from a human donor who donated a stem cell graft to a child with acute myeloid leukemia. The CDR3 DNA reads TGCGCCAGCAGCTTGGGAGTGGCCTTTGACCAAGAGACCCAGTACTTC. This codes for CASSLGVAFDQETQYF.